The source of this TCR beta chain is a study of blood T cell repertoires in COVID-19 (dated by TCRdb to 2020 to 2021). Regarding the research as a whole: The collaborator samples originated in the United States, Italy and Spain and spanned the acute and convalescent phases of COVID-19. The material from the prospective study consisted of cDNA or gDNA derived from T cells, B-cell-depleted T cells, or PBMCs. Subjects who had been exposed to COVID-19, were actively infected with it, or had recovered from it provided the deeply sampled blood TCRbeta repertoires that made up the dataset. A freely available public database, intended as a resource for researchers studying the immune response to SARS-CoV-2, is where the repertoires were released. The samples were drawn from the first 160 participants of the ongoing ImmuneRACE study and from 1,254 subjects provided by 6 global collaborators. Nearly every sample came with metadata listing a de-identified subject ID, COVID-19 status, age in years and sex. HLA class I and class II types, where available, came from metadata supplied by the sample provider rather than from assay-based typing.

In the prospective study, participants were 18 to 89 years old, resided in under 30 geographic areas of the United States, and were enrolled through a virtual design. In the prospective study, participants were assigned to cohorts based on the clinical history participants reported in a screening survey and a study questionnaire. Exposed participants were defined as having been in contact with someone with a PCR-confirmed or clinician-diagnosed COVID-19 case within 2 weeks of study entry. Each participant in the prospective study had whole blood, serum and a nasopharyngeal or oropharyngeal swab collected by mobile phlebotomists. Prospective study participants could optionally give additional blood draws and questionnaires over an approximately two-month period. Before DNA extraction, blood samples from the prospective study were shipped at room temperature or frozen. TCRbeta CDR3 regions were amplified from genomic DNA by means of the immunoSEQ Assay, a bias-controlled multiplex PCR. Per the authors' processing: Nucleated cell counts per sample were estimated from amplification of reference gene primers within the assay. Sequence reads were collapsed and filtered to measure the absolute abundance of every unique TCRbeta CDR3 rearrangement. Productive Simpson clonality was computed per sample as the square root of Simpson's diversity index over productive rearrangements. TCRdb's version of the immuneACCESS table is confined to in-frame rearrangements and falls short of the full clone set. An unresolved V gene accounts for under half of the shortfall where checked; the remainder is of unknown origin. V, J and clone size are taken as reported in that table, and D and trimming were inferred from the DNA itself. This sample holds a few hundred thousand clones; approximately 93% were observed only once. The biggest ten clones account for 0.8% to 0.9% of the sample.

Details on this clone: Its antigen specificity is not known. No base quality information exists; no much larger clone differs at one position.

What the study reported, not specific to this receptor: Clinical and demographic metadata were provided uncurated, with the amount varying by source and participant.

There are 14 amino acids in the CDR3, from cysteine to phenylalanine inclusive. The retained sequence is limited to the CDR3, 42 bases, with the frame set at the first base. V is reduced by 7 bases and J by 3 bases, leaving a spacing of 16 bases between them. The germline V gene (reference sequence) provides CDR1 MNHEY and CDR2 SMNVEV. The TCR comes from a woman between 40 and 50 years old who had been exposed to COVID-19. The material sequenced was PBMCs or T cells enriched from blood (not recorded which). The receptor chain draws on TRBV27 and TRBJ2-7; TRBD1 could be the D gene, as 5 bases match. The bases read TGTGCCAGCATTCCACGGCAGGGCCTCTACGAGCAGTACTTC. Its translation is CASIPRQGLYEQYF.